This TCR beta chain was profiled in a study of cytomegalovirus exposure and HLA in healthy donors. Study-level findings and limits: An assumption of roughly uniform sequencing depth across donors underlay the presence/absence analyses.

About this clone itself: Antigen unknown.

The V gene end was trimmed by 4 bases and the J gene end by 2 bases; junction bases not matched to a gene: 11. CDR1 SGHDT and CDR2 YYEEEE come from the germline V gene. This CDR3 comprises 17 residues. Vbeta (60) and Jbeta (13) primers were used in the PCR. Only in-frame clones appear in the TCRdb table, and some are missing; sequencing was by immunoSEQ multiplex PCR. Of approximately 90,000 clones detected, 85% appear once; the ten largest clones hold about 7.7%. The chain employs TRBV5-6 and TRBJ2-1, with 8 bases fitting TRBD2. Specimen: PBMCs. This receptor was identified in a man aged 35 to 55 in good health and CMV-seropositive. DNA for the CDR3: TGTGCCAGCAGCCGGTGGGGAAGCGGGGGAACCTACAATGAGCAGTTCTTC. This sequence encodes CASSRWGSGGTYNEQFF.